The 11 T cell receptor beta chains presented below share a single source sample, sequenced in a study of blood T cell repertoires in COVID-19. Method: immunoSEQ multiplex PCR; TCRdb's copy keeps in-frame clones and lacks some. In the table there are approximately 200,000 clones, approximately 79% of which are singletons. Sequenced: peripheral blood. The receptors stem from a man between 60 and 70 years old with active or convalescent COVID-19.

V usage is TRBV10-3 and J usage is TRBJ1-5; 10 positions agree with TRBD1. Losses at the gene ends were 4 bases for V and 2 bases for J; bases not matched to a gene: 2. CDR1 and CDR2 (germline): ENHRY, SYGVKD. The CDR3 contains 15 residues. The CDR3 is CAISGDRGGNQPQHF. CDR3 DNA sequence: TGTGCCATCAGTGGGGACAGGGGTGGCAATCAGCCCCAGCATTTT.

The chain links TRBV7-2 to TRBJ2-7; 7 positions match TRBD1. CDR1 SGHTA and CDR2 FQGNSA come from the germline V gene. J was trimmed by 0 bases and V by 5 bases; bases with no gene match: 7. The CDR3 is 15 amino acids. For the CDR3, the DNA is TGTGCCAGCAGCCCGGGTGGGACAGTCTCCTACGAGCAGTACTTC. Amino acid sequence: CASSPGGTVSYEQYF.

This clone was detected ten times or more. This sequence joins TRBV24-1 and TRBJ2-1; 10 nucleotides agree with TRBD1. This CDR3 spans 15 amino acids. The trim removed 4 bases at V and 8 bases at J, leaving 7 bases unmatched. Germline V gene lookup returns CDR1 KGHDR and CDR2 SFDVKD. The CDR3 sequence: CATSESGQGFDEQFF. CDR3 nucleotides: TGTGCCACCAGTGAGTCGGGACAGGGGTTTGATGAGCAGTTCTTC.

The V and J genes are TRBV19 and TRBJ1-2; 9 bases line up with TRBD1. In germline, CDR1 is LNHDA, CDR2 SQIVND (reference sequence). This CDR3 contains 14 residues. V shed 6 bases and J 14 bases; nucleotides not matched to a gene: 16. CDR3 loop: CASRMSGTGKEKTF. The CDR3 bases are TGTGCCAGTAGGATGAGTGGGACAGGGAAGGAGAAAACCTTC. Looking up the rest from reference TRBV19 and TRBJ1-2 gives the full variable domain: DGGITQSPKYLFRKEGQNVTLSCEQNLNHDAMYWYRQDPGQGLRLIYYSQIVNDFQKGDIAEGYSVSREKKESFPLTVTSAQKNPTAFYLCASRMSGTGKEKTFGSGTRLTVV.

This chain uses TRBV4-2 with TRBJ2-3, with a possible D match to TRBD2 (5 bases). The CDR3 has 15 residues. Germline-derived CDR1 and CDR2 are LGHNA and YNFKEQ. Trimming stripped 1 base from V and 1 base from J, with 9 bases between. Here the CDR3 reads CASSQVGSGTDTQYF. The CDR3 coding sequence is TGTGCCAGCAGCCAAGTCGGTAGCGGCACAGATACGCAGTATTTT.

The V call is TRBV28, the J call TRBJ1-6; the match to TRBD1 covers 8 bases. CDR3 length: 17 residues. V trimming: 7 bases; J trimming: 5 bases; junction bases outside the gene matches: 13. The V gene's germline CDR1 is MDHEN and CDR2 SYDVKM. The CDR3 is CASTASGQGSHNSPLHF. Here the CDR3 DNA reads TGTGCCAGCACCGCGAGCGGACAGGGAAGTCATAATTCACCCCTCCACTTT.

The V and J genes are TRBV2 and TRBJ2-7; TRBD1 matches 10 bases. Germline CDR1 is SNHLY and CDR2 is FYNNEI. The CDR3 is 12 residues long. The V segment lost 6 bases and the J segment 5 bases; nucleotides outside the gene matches: 1. The DNA for the CDR3 is TGTGCCAGCAGGGACAGGGGGGACGAGCAGTACTTC. Protein product: CASRDRGDEQYF.

This clone showed up just once. The rearrangement joins TRBV5-4 to TRBJ2-1; TRBD2 matches at 7 bases. This CDR3 region has 15 residues. Germline V lookup: CDR1 SGHNT, CDR2 YYREEE (reference sequence). V trimming: 2 bases; J trimming: 4 bases; junction bases outside the gene matches: 6. The CDR3: CASSFSSGQYNEQFF. The CDR3 region has the DNA TGTGCCAGCAGCTTTTCTAGCGGACAATACAATGAGCAGTTCTTC.

The chain links TRBV5-5 to TRBJ2-7; possible D gene TRBD2, 5 bases. The germline CDR1 and CDR2 sequences are SGHKS and YYEKEE (reference sequence). This CDR3 comprises 13 residues. V was trimmed by 6 bases and J by 4 bases, leaving 14 bases between them. The CDR3 protein is CASTLARGYEQYF. CDR3 DNA: TGTGCCAGCACCCTGGCCCGGGGATACGAGCAGTACTTC.

This chain links TRBV5-1 with TRBJ1-1, with a tentative D call TRBD1 (6 bases). The germline V gene encodes CDR1 SGHRS and CDR2 YFSETQ. V lost 4 bases and J 4 bases, leaving 11 bases between the germline ends. The CDR3 length is 13 residues. The CDR3 region is CASSEGGITEAFF. The CDR3 DNA sequence: TGCGCCAGCAGCGAAGGGGGTATCACTGAAGCTTTCTTT.

The CDR3 coding sequence is TGCGCCAGCAGCCAAGGGACGGGGACTAGTAGGTTGACAGATACGCAGTATTTT. It translates to CASSQGTGTSRLTDTQYF. The chain is built from TRBV4-3 and TRBJ2-3; 8 nucleotides line up with TRBD2. The CDR3 has 18 amino acids. Germline V gene data show CDR1 as LGHNA and CDR2 as YSLEER. V lost 1 base to trimming and J lost 3 bases; unmatched junction nucleotides: 12.